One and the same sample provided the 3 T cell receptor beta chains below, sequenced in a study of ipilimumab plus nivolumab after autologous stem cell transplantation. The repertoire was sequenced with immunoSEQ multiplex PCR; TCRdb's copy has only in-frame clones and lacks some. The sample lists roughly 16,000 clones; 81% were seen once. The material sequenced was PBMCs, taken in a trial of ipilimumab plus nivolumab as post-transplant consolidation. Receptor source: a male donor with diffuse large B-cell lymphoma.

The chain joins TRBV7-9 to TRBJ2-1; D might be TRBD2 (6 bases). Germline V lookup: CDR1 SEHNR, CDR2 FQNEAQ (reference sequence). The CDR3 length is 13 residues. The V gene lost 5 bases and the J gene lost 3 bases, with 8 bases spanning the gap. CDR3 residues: CASSPGVYNEQFF. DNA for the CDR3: TGTGCCAGCAGCCCGGGGGTCTACAATGAGCAGTTCTTC.

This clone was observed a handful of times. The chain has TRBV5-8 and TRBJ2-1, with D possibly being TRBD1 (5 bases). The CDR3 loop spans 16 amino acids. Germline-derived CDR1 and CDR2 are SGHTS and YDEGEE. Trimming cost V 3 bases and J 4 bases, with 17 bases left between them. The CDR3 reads CASSSLGKGQYNEQFF. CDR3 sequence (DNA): TGTGCCAGCAGCTCCTTAGGGAAGGGGCAATACAATGAGCAGTTCTTC.

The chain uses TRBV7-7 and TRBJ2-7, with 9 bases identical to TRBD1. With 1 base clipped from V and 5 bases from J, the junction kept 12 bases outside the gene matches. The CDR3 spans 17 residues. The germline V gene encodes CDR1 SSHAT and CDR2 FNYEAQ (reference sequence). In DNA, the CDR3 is TGTGCCAGCAGCTTAGTTAAGGGGACAGGGTTATTACACGAGCAGTACTTC. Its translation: CASSLVKGTGLLHEQYF.